Each of the 30 T cell receptor beta chains below was sequenced from the same sample in a study of T cell responses to AZD1222 COVID-19 vaccine (dated by TCRdb to 2020 to 2023). To prepare the library, the immunoSEQ multiplex PCR assay was applied. TCRdb re-hosts the immuneACCESS table, in-frame sequences only. Its copies lack some clones; in the studies checked, an unresolved V gene accounts for under half of them, and the cause for the rest is not known. The sample table holds more than 50,000 clones, of which around 89% were seen once. The ten biggest clones cover just under 2% of the sample. The time point label here, explained by the study, means: baseline before first vaccination. Material: peripheral blood, obtained on day 0 of AZD1222 vaccination. The source of these receptors is an adult in good health.

The J gene is TRBJ2-7, the V gene TRBV28, with a tentative D call TRBD1 (6 bases). The V gene lost 3 bases and the J gene lost 2 bases, with 11 bases spanning the gap. This CDR3 is 14 amino acids long. Germline V gene data show CDR1 as MDHEN and CDR2 as SYDVKM. The CDR3 loop is CASSFPGQTYEQYF. The CDR3 DNA reads as TGTGCCAGCAGTTTTCCGGGACAAACCTACGAGCAGTACTTC.

The chain links TRBV10-3 to TRBJ1-1; unclear D gene. The CDR3 runs 11 residues. The V gene lost 0 bases and the J gene lost 8 bases, with 4 bases spanning the gap. CDR1 ENHRY and CDR2 SYGVKD come from the germline V gene. The CDR3 spells CAISESREAFF. The CDR3 DNA reads TGTGCCATCAGTGAGTCAAGGGAAGCTTTCTTT.

The V call is TRBV5-1, the J call TRBJ2-7; D gene unclear. This CDR3 spans 14 amino acids. V lost 4 bases and J lost 0, with 11 bases in between. In germline, CDR1 is SGHRS, CDR2 YFSETQ. This CDR3 reads CASSPDSHSYEQYF. DNA for the CDR3: TGCGCCAGCAGCCCCGACTCGCACTCCTACGAGCAGTACTTC. Based on the CDR3 plus reference TRBV5-1 and TRBJ2-7, the full variable domain is KAGVTQTPRYLIKTRGQQVTLSCSPISGHRSVSWYQQTPGQGLQFLFEYFSETQRNKGNFPGRFSGRQFSNSRSEMNVSTLELGDSALYLCASSPDSHSYEQYFGPGTRLTVT.

This chain uses TRBV5-4 with TRBJ1-2; D might be TRBD1 (5 bases). The germline gives CDR1 SGHNT, CDR2 YYREEE (reference sequence). With 4 bases removed from V and 3 bases from J, the gap between germline ends came to 10 bases. This CDR3 spans 13 amino acids. CDR3 residues: CASSPKTDYGYTF. DNA of the CDR3: TGTGCCAGCAGCCCAAAGACAGACTATGGCTACACCTTC.

The chain joins TRBV5-4 to TRBJ1-2, with D possibly being TRBD1 (6 bases). Germline loops: CDR1 SGHNT, CDR2 YYREEE (reference sequence). The V end lost 4 bases, the J end lost 5 bases, and 15 bases lay between the germline ends. The CDR3 is made up of 14 amino acids. In DNA form, the CDR3 reads TGTGCCAGCAGCGTTCCGGGGGCTGATTATGGCTACACCTTC. Translation gives CASSVPGADYGYTF.

V is TRBV2 and J is TRBJ1-4, with 11 bases identical to TRBD1. This CDR3 region has 16 residues. The V segment lost 5 bases and the J segment 5 bases; nucleotides outside the gene matches: 7. Germline loops: CDR1 SNHLY, CDR2 FYNNEI. The CDR3 region has the DNA TGTGCCAGCAGTCGGACAGGGGGCACGAGAAATGAAAAACTGTTTTTT. Translation gives CASSRTGGTRNEKLFF.

The gene calls are TRBV2 and TRBJ1-2; D is ambiguous. This CDR3 contains 13 residues. Trimming shortened V by 7 bases and J by 5 bases, and 14 bases separated the two germline ends. The V gene's germline CDR1 is SNHLY and CDR2 FYNNEI. The CDR3 DNA reads TGTGCCAGCACCGAACGGGGAGGGTATGGCTACACCTTC. Encoded protein: CASTERGGYGYTF.

The chain employs TRBV12-3 or TRBV12-4 and TRBJ2-2; a possible D gene is TRBD1 (5 bases). V shed 6 bases and J shed 7 bases, with 12 bases lying between them. The CDR3 totals 13 residues. CDR3 coding DNA: TGTGCCAGCAGCCTCAGGGTGAGCGGGGAGCTGTTTTTT. It translates to CASSLRVSGELFF.

This clone was recorded once. This chain uses TRBV5-1 with TRBJ2-5; maybe TRBD1 (7 bases). Per the germline V gene, CDR1 is SGHRS and CDR2 is YFSETQ. This CDR3 contains 15 residues. The germline V and J ends were trimmed by 6 bases and 3 bases, with 18 bases remaining between them. The CDR3: CASNPLGGTEETQYF. The CDR3 region has the DNA TGCGCCAGCAACCCTCTTGGGGGGACAGAAGAGACCCAGTACTTC.

This clone was counted once. The chain links TRBV30 to TRBJ2-5, with D uncertain. The CDR3 has 11 residues. V shed 0 bases and J shed 5 bases, with 4 bases lying between them. Germline V lookup: CDR1 GTSNPN, CDR2 SVGIG (reference sequence). CDR3 sequence (DNA): TGTGCCTGGAGTGTAAAGGAGACCCAGTACTTC. Encoded protein: CAWSVKETQYF.

This sequence joins TRBV27 and TRBJ1-6; the match to TRBD1 covers 8 bases. J was trimmed by 6 bases and V by 6 bases; bases with no gene match: 16. The V gene's germline CDR1 is MNHEY and CDR2 SMNVEV (reference sequence). This CDR3 spans 18 amino acids. CDR3 nucleotide sequence: TGTGCCAGCAGCATCAGGTCAGGGGGCGCCGTTAGTAATTCACCCCTCCACTTT. This sequence encodes CASSIRSGGAVSNSPLHF.

The V and J genes are TRBV11-2 and TRBJ2-7; 7 bases match TRBD1. The CDR3 runs to 14 residues. Unmatched junction bases numbered 5, after V lost 0 bases and J lost 6 bases. Germline loops: CDR1 SGHAT, CDR2 FQNNGV. In DNA form, the CDR3 reads TGTGCCAGCAGCTTAGATGGGACAGCGGCCGAGCAGTACTTC. It encodes CASSLDGTAAEQYF.

This rearrangement joins TRBV19 to TRBJ2-3, with 7 bases aligning to TRBD1. This CDR3 is built from 16 residues. With 5 bases clipped from V and 3 bases from J, the junction kept 11 bases outside the gene matches. CDR1 is LNHDA and CDR2 is SQIVND in the germline V gene (reference sequence). CDR3 in DNA: TGTGCCAGTAGTGCAAAACAGACAGGGCATACAGATACGCAGTATTTT. It yields the protein CASSAKQTGHTDTQYF.

V gene TRBV6-5 combines with J gene TRBJ1-1; possible D gene TRBD1, 5 bases. This CDR3 is built from 12 residues. The V end was cut by 6 bases, the J end by 8 bases, with 13 bases between. Per germline, CDR1 MNHEY and CDR2 SVGAGI. CDR3 sequence: CASSTGTFEAFF. The CDR3 region has the DNA TGTGCCAGCAGCACCGGGACTTTCGAAGCTTTCTTT.

V and J are TRBV5-8 and TRBJ1-5; weak D call: TRBD1 (6 bases). This CDR3 region has 16 residues. V dropped 1 base and J dropped 0 bases, with 11 bases sitting between them. Looked up from germline, CDR1 is SGHTS and CDR2 is YDEGEE. CDR3 DNA sequence: TGTGCCAGCAGCTTGAGGGGGATGTATAGCAATCAGCCCCAGCATTTT. Its protein is CASSLRGMYSNQPQHF.

The CDR3 DNA reads TGTGCCAGTCAGAGAATAGCTAGCACAGATACGCAGTATTTT. This translates into CASQRIASTDTQYF. The gene calls are TRBV7-2 and TRBJ2-3; no firm D call. Germline CDR1 is SGHTA and CDR2 is FQGNSA. V was pared by 9 bases and J by 0 bases, with 13 bases between. This CDR3 has 14 residues.

The rearrangement uses TRBV7-2 and TRBJ1-1, with D uncertain. Germline-derived CDR1 and CDR2 are SGHTA and FQGNSA. The CDR3 has 14 residues. The V end lost 5 bases, the J end lost 0 bases, and 10 bases lay between the germline ends. CDR3 nucleotides: TGTGCCAGCAGCCCCATGTCAGTGAACACTGAAGCTTTCTTT. Translated, it gives CASSPMSVNTEAFF. The full variable domain, its missing parts supplied by reference TRBV7-2 and TRBJ1-1, is GAGVSQSPSNKVTEKGKDVELRCDPISGHTALYWYRQSLGQGLEFLIYFQGNSAPDKSGLPSDRFSAERTGGSVSTLTIQRTQQEDSAVYLCASSPMSVNTEAFFGQGTRLTVV.

V is TRBV28 and J is TRBJ2-2; D may correspond to TRBD1 or TRBD2 (6 bases each). CDR1 and CDR2 (germline): MDHEN, SYDVKM. This CDR3 contains 15 residues. V shed 5 bases and J shed 0 bases, with 10 bases lying between them. The CDR3 DNA reads TGTGCCAGCAGTGACCGGGGGCCGAACACCGGGGAGCTGTTTTTT. Translation: CASSDRGPNTGELFF.

This clone was detected a few times. In DNA form, the CDR3 reads TGTGCCAGCAGTCCGCGGACAGGGGTACAGTTCTTC. It codes for CASSPRTGVQFF. The J gene is TRBJ2-1, the V gene TRBV12-3 or TRBV12-4; 9 positions match TRBD1. Germline trimming cut 5 bases from V and 13 bases from J; bases unmatched to any gene: 6. The CDR3 has 12 residues.

The chain combines TRBV6-4 with TRBJ2-3; 11 bases are a match to TRBD2. The CDR3 extends over 14 amino acids. The germline V gene encodes CDR1 MRHNA and CDR2 SNTAGT. V lost 3 bases and J lost 4; bases outside the gene matches: 0. CDR3 sequence (DNA): TGTGCCAGCAGTGAGGGACTAGCGGCAGATACGCAGTATTTT. Its protein product is CASSEGLAADTQYF.

The genes are TRBV2 and TRBJ1-5; D unresolved. The CDR3 has 14 amino acids. Looked up from germline, CDR1 is SNHLY and CDR2 is FYNNEI. The ends were cut back, 7 bases at V and 3 bases at J, with 13 bases in the middle. The CDR3 DNA reads TGTGCCAGCAACCTAGGACTTCCCAATCAGCCCCAGCATTTT. Its protein product is CASNLGLPNQPQHF.

This chain joins TRBV6-5 and TRBJ1-2; TRBD1 is a possible D gene (5 bases). V lost 5 bases to trimming and J lost 3 bases, with 13 bases between them. The CDR3 has 14 residues. The germline V gene has CDR1 MNHEY and CDR2 SVGAGI. In nucleotides, the CDR3 is TGTGCCAGCAGTCGAACAGGTAGCGACTATGGCTACACCTTC. This gives the protein CASSRTGSDYGYTF.

The CDR3 protein is CASSQNRDSPLHF. In DNA, the CDR3 is TGTGCCAGCAGCCAAAACAGGGATTCACCCCTCCACTTT. The chain joins TRBV3-1 (or the pseudogene TRBV3-2) to TRBJ1-6, with a tentative D call TRBD1 (6 bases). V lost 2 bases and J 8 bases, leaving 7 bases between the germline ends. Germline CDR1 LGHDT, CDR2 YNNKEL (reference sequence). The CDR3 totals 13 residues.

This clone was found once. Other nucleotide sequences from this sample produce the same CDR3. The J gene is TRBJ2-2, the V gene TRBV11-2, with D perhaps given as TRBD1 or TRBD2 (5 bases each). The CDR3 runs 14 residues. Germline CDR1 reads SGHAT; CDR2 reads FQNNGV. Trimming shortened V by 5 bases and J by 6 bases, and 13 bases separated the two germline ends. In DNA, the CDR3 is TGTGCCAGCAGCCTCGGTCGGGGCGCCGGGGAGCTGTTTTTT. Translating it yields CASSLGRGAGELFF.

The chain joins TRBV29-1 to TRBJ2-1; the match to TRBD1 covers 10 bases. V lost 6 bases to trimming and J lost 9 bases; unmatched junction nucleotides: 17. This CDR3 comprises 16 residues. Germline-derived CDR1 and CDR2 are SQVTM and ANQGSEA. The CDR3 loop is CSVARTGTGEGIEQFF. The CDR3 coding sequence is TGCAGCGTGGCCAGGACCGGGACAGGGGAGGGCATTGAGCAGTTCTTC.

This clone was seen more than once but under ten times. This sequence joins TRBV7-2 and TRBJ1-6; D remains ambiguous. Germline assignment: CDR1 SGHTA and CDR2 FQGNSA. This CDR3 comprises 13 residues. Trimming shortened V by 3 bases and J by 5 bases, and 5 bases separated the two germline ends. The CDR3 sequence is CASSFGHNSPLHF. In DNA form, the CDR3 reads TGTGCCAGCAGCTTTGGGCATAATTCACCCCTCCACTTT. Filled out from reference TRBV7-2 and TRBJ1-6, the complete variable domain reads GAGVSQSPSNKVTEKGKDVELRCDPISGHTALYWYRQSLGQGLEFLIYFQGNSAPDKSGLPSDRFSAERTGGSVSTLTIQRTQQEDSAVYLCASSFGHNSPLHFGNGTRLTVT.

This sequence joins TRBV19 and TRBJ2-3; no clear D gene. The CDR3 spans 14 residues. Germline V CDR1 and CDR2: LNHDA, SQIVND (reference sequence). The V end was cut by 7 bases, the J end by 0 bases, with 11 bases between. The CDR3 sequence is CASIGRASTDTQYF. Here the CDR3 DNA reads TGTGCCAGTATTGGTAGGGCTAGCACAGATACGCAGTATTTT.

The chain joins TRBV23-1 to TRBJ1-5, with D unclear. TRBV23-1 is an ORF; its function is uncertain. The V gene lost 4 bases and the J gene lost 7 bases, with 2 bases spanning the gap. The CDR3 loop spans 10 amino acids. CDR3 nucleotides: TGCGCCAGCAGTCCCCAGCCCCAGCATTTT. Encoded protein: CASSPQPQHF.

The chain links TRBV3-1 (or the pseudogene TRBV3-2) to TRBJ2-1; possibly TRBD1 for D (5 bases). Germline lookup yields CDR1 LGHDT and CDR2 YNNKEL (reference sequence). V dropped 4 bases and J dropped 2 bases, with 15 bases sitting between them. The CDR3 covers 16 residues. This CDR3 reads CASSPGQPGAYNEQFF. The CDR3 DNA reads as TGTGCCAGCAGCCCTGGACAACCAGGCGCCTACAATGAGCAGTTCTTC.

V is TRBV10-3 and J is TRBJ2-1; D ambiguous. V lost 5 bases and J lost 3, with 8 bases in between. CDR3 length: 13 amino acids. The germline CDR1 and CDR2 sequences are ENHRY and SYGVKD. Here the CDR3 reads CAISWGFYNEQFF. The CDR3 bases are TGTGCCATCAGTTGGGGTTTCTACAATGAGCAGTTCTTC.